Below, one T cell receptor (beta chain) is given with its context. The CDR3 covers 16 residues. The V and J ends lost 0 bases and 6 bases respectively, with 17 bases between them. The germline gives CDR1 MDHEN, CDR2 SYDVKM. The repertoire was sequenced with immunoSEQ multiplex PCR; TCRdb's copy has only in-frame clones and lacks some. This sample carries about 67,000 clones, nearly 98% of them seen once, and the ten largest clones take about 0.16%. The entry originates in a study of technical replicates of blood from several donors. This chain links TRBV28 with TRBJ1-2; D is perhaps TRBD1 (5 bases). This TCR was recovered from a human donor in good health. The sequenced sample was T cells isolated from PBMCs. CDR3 in DNA: TGTGCCAGCAGTTTATGGGTAGGGGTGACAGAGGATGGCTACACCTTC. It codes for CASSLWVGVTEDGYTF.